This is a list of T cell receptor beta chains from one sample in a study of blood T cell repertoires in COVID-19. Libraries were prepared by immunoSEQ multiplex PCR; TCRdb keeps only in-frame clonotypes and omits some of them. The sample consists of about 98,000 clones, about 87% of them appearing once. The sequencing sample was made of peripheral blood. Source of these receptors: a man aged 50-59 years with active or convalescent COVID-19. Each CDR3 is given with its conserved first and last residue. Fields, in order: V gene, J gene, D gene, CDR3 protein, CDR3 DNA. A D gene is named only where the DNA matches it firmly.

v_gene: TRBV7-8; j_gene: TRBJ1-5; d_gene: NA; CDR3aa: CASSPITGREPQHF; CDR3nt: TGTGCCAGCAGCCCAATTACAGGGAGGGAGCCCCAGCATTTT
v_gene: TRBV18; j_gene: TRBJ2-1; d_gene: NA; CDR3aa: CASSPPGFPYNEQFF; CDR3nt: TGTGCCAGCTCACCACCGGGCTTTCCCTACAATGAGCAATTCTTC
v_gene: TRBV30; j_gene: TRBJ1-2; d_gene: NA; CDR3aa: CAWSGQAHYGYTF; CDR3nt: TGTGCCTGGAGTGGGCAGGCCCACTATGGCTACACCTTC
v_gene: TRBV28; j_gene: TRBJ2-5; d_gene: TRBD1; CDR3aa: CASSPSDRKESQYF; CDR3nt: TGTGCCAGCAGTCCGTCGGACAGGAAAGAGTCCCAGTACTTC
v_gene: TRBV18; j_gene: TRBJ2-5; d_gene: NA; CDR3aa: CASSPPALQETQYF; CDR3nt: TGTGCCAGCTCACCACCCGCACTACAAGAGACCCAGTACTTC
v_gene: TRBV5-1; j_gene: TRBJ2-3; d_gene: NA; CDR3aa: CASSLGPRGASDTQYF; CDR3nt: TGCGCCAGCAGCTTGGGCCCCCGGGGGGCCTCCGATACGCAGTATTTT
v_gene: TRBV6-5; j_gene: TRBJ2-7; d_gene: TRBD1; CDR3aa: CASRSDRANYEQYF; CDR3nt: TGTGCCAGCAGATCGGACAGGGCGAACTACGAGCAGTACTTC
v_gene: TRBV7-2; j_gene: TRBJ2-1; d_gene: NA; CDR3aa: CASSLGAGVGEQFF; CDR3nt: TGTGCCAGCAGCTTAGGGGCAGGGGTGGGTGAGCAGTTCTTC
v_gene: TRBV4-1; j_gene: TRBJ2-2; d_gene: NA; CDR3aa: CASSPGYGHKNTGELFF; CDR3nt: TGCGCCAGCAGCCCGGGTTATGGACATAAGAACACCGGGGAGCTGTTTTTT
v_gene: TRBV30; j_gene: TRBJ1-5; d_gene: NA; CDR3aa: CAWSESNQPQHF; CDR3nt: TGTGCCTGGAGCGAGAGCAATCAGCCCCAGCATTTT